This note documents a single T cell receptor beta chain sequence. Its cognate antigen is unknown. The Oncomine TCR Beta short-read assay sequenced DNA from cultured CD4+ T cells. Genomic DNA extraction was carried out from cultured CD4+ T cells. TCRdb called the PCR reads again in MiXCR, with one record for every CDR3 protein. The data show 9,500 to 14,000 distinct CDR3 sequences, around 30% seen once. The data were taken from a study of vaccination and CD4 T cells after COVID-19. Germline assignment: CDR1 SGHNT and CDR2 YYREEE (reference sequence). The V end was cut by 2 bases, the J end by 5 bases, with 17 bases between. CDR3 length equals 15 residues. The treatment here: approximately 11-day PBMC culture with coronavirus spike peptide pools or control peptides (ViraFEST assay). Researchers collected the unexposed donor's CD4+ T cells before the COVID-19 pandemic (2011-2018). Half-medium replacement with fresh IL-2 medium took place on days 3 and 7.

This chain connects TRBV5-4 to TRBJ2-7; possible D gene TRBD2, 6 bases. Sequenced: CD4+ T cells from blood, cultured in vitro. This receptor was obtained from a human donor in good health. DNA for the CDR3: TGTGCCAGCAGCTTAAAGGGCGGGGTAGTGAACGAGCAGTACTTC. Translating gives CASSLKGGVVNEQYF.